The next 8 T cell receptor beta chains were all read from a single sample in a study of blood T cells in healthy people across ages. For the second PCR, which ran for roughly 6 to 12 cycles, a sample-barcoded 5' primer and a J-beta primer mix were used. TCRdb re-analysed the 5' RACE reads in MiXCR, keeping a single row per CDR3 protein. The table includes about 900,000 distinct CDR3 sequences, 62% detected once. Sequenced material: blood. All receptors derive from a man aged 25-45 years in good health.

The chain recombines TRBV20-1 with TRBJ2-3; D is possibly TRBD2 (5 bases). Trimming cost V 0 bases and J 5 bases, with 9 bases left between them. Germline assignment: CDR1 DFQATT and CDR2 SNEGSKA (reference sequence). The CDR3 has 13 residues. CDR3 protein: CSARDQAGDTQYF. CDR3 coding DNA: TGCAGTGCTAGAGACCAGGCGGGAGATACGCAGTATTTT.

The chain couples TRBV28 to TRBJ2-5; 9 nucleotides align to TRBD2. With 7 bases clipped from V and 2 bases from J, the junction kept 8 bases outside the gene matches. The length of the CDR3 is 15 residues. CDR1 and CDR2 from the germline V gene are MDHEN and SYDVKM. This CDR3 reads CASTLGTSIQETQYF. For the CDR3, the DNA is TGTGCCAGCACCCTCGGGACTAGCATACAAGAGACCCAGTACTTC.

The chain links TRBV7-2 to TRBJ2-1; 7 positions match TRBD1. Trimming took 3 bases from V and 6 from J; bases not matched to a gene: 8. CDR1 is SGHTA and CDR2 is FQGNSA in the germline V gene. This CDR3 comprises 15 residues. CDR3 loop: CASSFTGVRGNEQFF. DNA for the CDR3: TGTGCCAGCAGCTTCACAGGGGTTCGTGGCAATGAGCAGTTCTTC.

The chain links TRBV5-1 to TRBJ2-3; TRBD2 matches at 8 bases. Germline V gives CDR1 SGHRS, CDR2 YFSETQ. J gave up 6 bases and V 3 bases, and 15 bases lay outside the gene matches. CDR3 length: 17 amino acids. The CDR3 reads CASSYGQHGTRWDTQYF. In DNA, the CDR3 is TGCGCCAGCAGCTACGGACAGCACGGGACTAGATGGGATACGCAGTATTTT.

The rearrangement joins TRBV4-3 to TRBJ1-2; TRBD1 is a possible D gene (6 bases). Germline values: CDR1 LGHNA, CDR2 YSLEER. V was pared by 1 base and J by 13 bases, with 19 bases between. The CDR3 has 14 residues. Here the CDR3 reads CASSQGLIGTRITF. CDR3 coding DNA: TGCGCCAGCAGCCAAGGTCTGATCGGGACAAGAATCACCTTC.

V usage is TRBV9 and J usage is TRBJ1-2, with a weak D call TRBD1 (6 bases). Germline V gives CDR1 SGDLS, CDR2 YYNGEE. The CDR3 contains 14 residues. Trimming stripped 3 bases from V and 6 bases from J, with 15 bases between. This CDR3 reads CASSGETGLDGYTF. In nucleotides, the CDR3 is TGTGCCAGCAGCGGGGAGACAGGCTTGGATGGCTACACCTTC.

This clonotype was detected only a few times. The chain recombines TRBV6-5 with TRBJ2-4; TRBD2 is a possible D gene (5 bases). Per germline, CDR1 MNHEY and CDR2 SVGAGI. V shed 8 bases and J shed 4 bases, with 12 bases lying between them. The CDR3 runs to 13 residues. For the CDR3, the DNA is TGTGCCAGCGGTGGAACTAGGAAAAACATTCAGTACTTC. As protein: CASGGTRKNIQYF.

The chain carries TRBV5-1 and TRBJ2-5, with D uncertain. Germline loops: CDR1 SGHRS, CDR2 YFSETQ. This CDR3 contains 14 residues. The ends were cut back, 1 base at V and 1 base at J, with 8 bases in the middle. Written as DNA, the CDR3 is TGCGCCAGCAGCTTGTTAACAATCCAAGAGACCCAGTACTTC. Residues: CASSLLTIQETQYF.